Below are 28 T cell receptor beta chains sequenced from a single sample in a study of T cell repertoires in cytomegalovirus infection. TCRdb re-derived calls from the reads in MiXCR, one entry per CDR3 protein. The repertoire holds 200,000 or so distinct CDR3 sequences, 28% seen once, with 30% to 40% in the top ten. The sample taken for sequencing was PBMCs. The receptors stem from a human donor in good health (CMV status not recorded). Some clones in this sample may be carry-over from other donors' samples.

The V and J genes are TRBV12-5 and TRBJ2-2; possible D gene TRBD1, 5 bases. Germline values: CDR1 LGHNT, CDR2 FRNRAP. The germline V and J ends were trimmed by 6 bases and 5 bases, with 16 bases remaining between them. This CDR3 is built from 15 residues. CDR3: CASGSLQGPTGELFF. The CDR3 region has the DNA TGTGCTAGTGGCTCCCTTCAGGGCCCGACCGGGGAGCTGTTTTTT.

The V and J genes are TRBV7-3 and TRBJ2-2; D perhaps matches TRBD2 (5 bases). Germline V gene data show CDR1 as SGHTA and CDR2 as FQGTGA. V lost 5 bases, J lost 3 bases, and 10 bases lay in between. The CDR3 spans 14 residues. In nucleotides, the CDR3 is TGTGCCAGCAGCCATAGCGCCTACACCGGGGAGCTGTTTTTT. Its protein is CASSHSAYTGELFF. Filled out from reference TRBV7-3 and TRBJ2-2, the complete variable domain reads GAGVSQTPSNKVTEKGKYVELRCDPISGHTALYWYRQSLGQGPEFLIYFQGTGAADDSGLPNDRFFAVRPEGSVSTLKIQRTERGDSAVYLCASSHSAYTGELFFGEGSRLTVL.

This rearrangement joins TRBV19 to TRBJ1-6; 8 bases agree with TRBD1. The ends lost 5 bases at V and 6 bases at J; junction bases unmatched: 6. The CDR3 runs 15 residues. Germline CDR1 and CDR2: LNHDA and SQIVND (reference sequence). CDR3 sequence: CASSAFTGGNSPLHF. The CDR3 DNA reads as TGTGCCAGTAGTGCCTTTACAGGGGGTAATTCACCCCTCCACTTT.

This rearrangement joins TRBV19 to TRBJ1-4, with a possible D match to TRBD1 (6 bases). CDR1 is LNHDA and CDR2 is SQIVND in the germline V gene (reference sequence). The CDR3 contains 16 residues. Trimming removed 4 bases at V and 0 bases at J, with 12 bases between. In nucleotides, the CDR3 is TGTGCCAGTAGTAATCCTCGACAGGCAACTAATGAAAAACTGTTTTTT. It specifies CASSNPRQATNEKLFF.

The chain has TRBV6-2 or TRBV6-3 and TRBJ2-6, with a weak D call TRBD1 (5 bases). The CDR3 is 15 residues long. Germline-derived CDR1 and CDR2 are MNHEY and SVGEGT. V was clipped by 5 bases and J by 1 base, with 9 bases between them. For the CDR3, the DNA is TGTGCCAGCAGTAACCAGGGATCTGGGGCCAACGTCCTGACTTTC. This translates into CASSNQGSGANVLTF.

There are a few counts of this clonotype. The J gene is TRBJ1-6, the V gene TRBV19, with 11 nucleotides matching TRBD1. The germline V gene has CDR1 LNHDA and CDR2 SQIVND (reference sequence). J was trimmed by 8 bases and V by 5 bases; bases with no gene match: 5. This CDR3 contains 15 residues. CDR3 coding DNA: TGTGCCAGTAGTTCCTCGGGACAGGGGGATTCACCCCTCCACTTT. This sequence encodes CASSSSGQGDSPLHF. Based on the CDR3 plus reference TRBV19 and TRBJ1-6, the full variable domain is DGGITQSPKYLFRKEGQNVTLSCEQNLNHDAMYWYRQDPGQGLRLIYYSQIVNDFQKGDIAEGYSVSREKKESFPLTVTSAQKNPTAFYLCASSSSGQGDSPLHFGNGTRLTVT.

The sample holds a few counts of this clonotype. The chain is built from TRBV20-1 and TRBJ1-3; unclear D gene. The CDR3 runs 16 residues. CDR1 and CDR2 (germline): DFQATT, SNEGSKA (reference sequence). V shed 0 bases and J shed 4 bases, with 16 bases lying between them. For the CDR3, the DNA is TGCAGTGCTAGAGATCACCGGAATGCGGGAGGAAACACCATATATTTT. Translating it yields CSARDHRNAGGNTIYF.

This clonotype came up many times. This chain connects TRBV20-1 to TRBJ2-7, with D possibly matching TRBD1 (6 bases). The CDR3 length is 12 residues. The germline CDR1 and CDR2 sequences are DFQATT and SNEGSKA (reference sequence). V shed 6 bases and J shed 2 bases, with 11 bases lying between them. The CDR3 nucleotides read TGCAGTGCCCCGCAGGGGCCCTACGAGCAGTACTTC. Its protein is CSAPQGPYEQYF.

The CDR3 nucleotides read TGTGCCAGCAGCCTCAGTAGATCCGGACAGGGCGAAGCTTTCTTT. Translated, it gives CASSLSRSGQGEAFF. The chain has TRBV11-2 and TRBJ1-1; 8 bases agree with TRBD1. This CDR3 has 15 residues. CDR1 is SGHAT, CDR2 FQNNGV, per germline. The trim removed 5 bases at V and 8 bases at J, leaving 13 bases unmatched.

The chain carries TRBV20-1 and TRBJ2-4; 11 nucleotides agree with TRBD1. Germline loops: CDR1 DFQATT, CDR2 SNEGSKA (reference sequence). The CDR3 covers 17 residues. With V trimmed by 6 bases and J by 3 bases, 13 bases remained unmatched. This chain's CDR3 is CSASWTGGEYSKNIQYF. CDR3 nucleotides: TGCAGTGCGTCCTGGACAGGGGGCGAATATAGCAAAAACATTCAGTACTTC.

This clonotype was recorded at least ten times. This chain joins TRBV19 and TRBJ1-2; no firm D call. The CDR3 length is 13 residues. V lost 7 bases and J 2 bases, leaving 11 bases between the germline ends. Germline V lookup: CDR1 LNHDA, CDR2 SQIVND (reference sequence). The CDR3 spells CASTLQPNYGYTF. CDR3 nucleotides: TGTGCCAGTACCTTACAGCCGAACTATGGCTACACCTTC.

The chain uses TRBV5-1 and TRBJ1-1; D gene ambiguous. The CDR3 runs to 15 residues. Germline V gene sequence: CDR1 SGHRS, CDR2 YFSETQ. Trimming shortened V by 0 bases and J by 1 base, and 10 bases separated the two germline ends. The CDR3 is CASSLAGSSNTEAFF. CDR3 bases: TGCGCCAGCAGCTTGGCTGGGTCATCGAACACTGAAGCTTTCTTT.

This clonotype was recorded many times. The rearrangement links TRBV4-1 to TRBJ1-1, with 7 nucleotides matching TRBD1. This CDR3 has 15 amino acids. The trim removed 3 bases at V and 1 base at J, leaving 5 bases unmatched. Germline V gene lookup returns CDR1 MGHRA and CDR2 YSYEKL. The CDR3 here is CASSQGPGGNTEAFF. The CDR3 nucleotides are TGCGCCAGCAGCCAGGGGCCAGGGGGGAACACTGAAGCTTTCTTT.

This rearrangement joins TRBV7-9 to TRBJ1-5, with 7 bases identical to TRBD1. There are 17 residues in the CDR3. Germline V CDR1 and CDR2: SEHNR, FQNEAQ (reference sequence). Trimming took 2 bases from V and 3 from J; bases not matched to a gene: 10. The DNA for the CDR3 is TGTGCCAGCAGCTTAAACGGAGTAGGGGGCCCCAATCAGCCCCAGCATTTT. This translates into CASSLNGVGGPNQPQHF.

The genes are TRBV7-9 and TRBJ1-1; D is perhaps TRBD1 (6 bases). Germline CDR1 SEHNR, CDR2 FQNEAQ (reference sequence). Trimming stripped 7 bases from V and 1 base from J, with 13 bases between. This CDR3 comprises 14 residues. The CDR3 DNA sequence: TGTGCCAGCATTAAAGGACAGACGAACACTGAAGCTTTCTTT. Its protein product is CASIKGQTNTEAFF.

The gene calls are TRBV3-1 and TRBJ1-1; D is possibly TRBD1 (5 bases). V dropped 1 base and J dropped 0 bases, with 9 bases sitting between them. The V gene's germline CDR1 is LGHDT and CDR2 YNNKEL (reference sequence). This CDR3 has 15 amino acids. The CDR3 DNA is TGTGCCAGCAGCCAAGCGGGGGGTATGAACACTGAAGCTTTCTTT. As protein: CASSQAGGMNTEAFF.

The V call is TRBV7-3, the J call TRBJ2-1; the D is unclear. Trimming took off 4 bases at V and 6 bases at J, with 13 bases between the two ends. The CDR3 is 14 residues long. Per the germline V gene, CDR1 is SGHTA and CDR2 is FQGTGA. CDR3 nucleotide sequence: TGTGCCAGCAGCTCCTCCTTCCGGAGCAATGAGCAGTTCTTC. Translation gives CASSSSFRSNEQFF. Drawing the rest from reference TRBV7-3 and TRBJ2-1, the complete variable domain is GAGVSQTPSNKVTEKGKYVELRCDPISGHTALYWYRQSLGQGPEFLIYFQGTGAADDSGLPNDRFFAVRPEGSVSTLKIQRTERGDSAVYLCASSSSFRSNEQFFGPGTRLTVL.

The table lists this clonotype with a few counts. The chain couples TRBV4-1 to TRBJ1-4; TRBD1 agrees at 9 bases. The germline CDR1 and CDR2 sequences are MGHRA and YSYEKL. The V and J ends lost 1 base and 8 bases, in that order; junction bases with no gene match: 8. This CDR3 region has 16 residues. CDR3 amino acids: CASSQGPGTGKEKLFF. The CDR3 region has the DNA TGCGCCAGCAGCCAAGGGCCCGGGACAGGGAAGGAAAAACTGTTTTTT.

This clonotype appeared once. The gene calls are TRBV20-1 and TRBJ2-3; D might be TRBD1 (5 bases). The ends were cut back, 0 bases at V and 1 base at J, with 5 bases in the middle. Germline assignment: CDR1 DFQATT and CDR2 SNEGSKA (reference sequence). The CDR3 is made up of 13 amino acids. The CDR3 loop reads CSAREGGTDTQYF. The CDR3 DNA is TGCAGTGCTAGAGAAGGGGGCACAGATACGCAGTATTTT.

The J gene is TRBJ1-5, the V gene TRBV7-2, with a weak D call TRBD1 (6 bases). The CDR3 contains 16 residues. V was cut by 1 base and J by 6 bases, with 16 bases left in between. Germline loops: CDR1 SGHTA, CDR2 FQGNSA. The CDR3 DNA reads as TGTGCCAGCAGCTTAGAGGGCCGGGGGCGAGTTCAGCCCCAGCATTTT. This gives the protein CASSLEGRGRVQPQHF.

This clonotype was observed many times. This rearrangement joins TRBV7-2 to TRBJ1-4; D might be TRBD1 (6 bases). The V gene lost 5 bases and the J gene lost 0 bases, with 13 bases spanning the gap. This CDR3 region has 16 residues. Germline CDR1 and CDR2: SGHTA and FQGNSA. CDR3 protein: CASSTDSSATNEKLFF. CDR3 DNA sequence: TGTGCCAGCAGCACGGACAGTAGTGCAACTAATGAAAAACTGTTTTTT.

The chain combines TRBV5-1 with TRBJ1-1, with D possibly TRBD1 on 6 matching bases. V was pared by 6 bases and J by 5 bases, with 17 bases between. Germline V gene sequence: CDR1 SGHRS, CDR2 YFSETQ. The CDR3 spans 14 residues. The CDR3 nucleotides are TGCGCCAGCAACCCCCGAGAGCAGGGGACTGAAGCTTTCTTT. Translated: CASNPREQGTEAFF.

The chain is built from TRBV25-1 and TRBJ1-1; 7 bases are a match to TRBD1. The germline gives CDR1 MGHDK, CDR2 SYGVNS. The trim removed 6 bases at V and 5 bases at J, leaving 12 bases unmatched. The CDR3 spans 15 residues. CDR3 in amino acids: CASSPGGFERTEAFF. For the CDR3, the DNA is TGTGCCAGCAGCCCAGGGGGGTTCGAGAGGACTGAAGCTTTCTTT.

This clonotype was seen only a few times. The chain links TRBV20-1 to TRBJ2-5, with unresolved D. CDR1 DFQATT and CDR2 SNEGSKA come from the germline V gene (reference sequence). This CDR3 contains 14 residues. Trimming stripped 3 bases from V and 3 bases from J, with 14 bases between. The chain's CDR3 is CSASESADKETQYF. The CDR3, as DNA: TGCAGTGCTAGTGAGTCGGCAGATAAAGAGACCCAGTACTTC.

V is TRBV7-8 and J is TRBJ1-4; D ambiguous. Germline values: CDR1 SGHVS, CDR2 FQNEAQ. The CDR3 covers 15 residues. Trimming removed 4 bases from V and 3 bases from J, with 12 bases in between. The CDR3 nucleotides read TGTGCCAGCAGCTCGCCCCGGGAAGCTAATGAAAAACTGTTTTTT. Its translation: CASSSPREANEKLFF.

A few counts support this clonotype. The chain couples TRBV6-6 to TRBJ1-1; 10 bases are shared with TRBD1. The ends lost 11 bases at V and 7 bases at J; junction bases unmatched: 7. The CDR3 sequence is 12 residues long. Germline lookup yields CDR1 MNHNY and CDR2 SVGAGI (reference sequence). The CDR3 loop is CAGGTGAREAFF. The CDR3, as DNA: TGTGCCGGCGGGACAGGGGCCCGTGAAGCTTTCTTT.

The CDR3: CASSSVTQGAIRNEQYF. CDR3 nucleotide sequence: TGCGCCAGCAGCTCAGTCACACAGGGGGCGATTAGGAACGAGCAGTACTTC. J is TRBJ2-7 and V is TRBV5-1; 9 bases map to TRBD1. CDR1 SGHRS and CDR2 YFSETQ come from the germline V gene. CDR3 length equals 17 residues. V was pared by 3 bases and J by 5 bases, with 15 bases of the junction left unmatched. Filled out from reference TRBV5-1 and TRBJ2-7, the complete variable domain reads KAGVTQTPRYLIKTRGQQVTLSCSPISGHRSVSWYQQTPGQGLQFLFEYFSETQRNKGNFPGRFSGRQFSNSRSEMNVSTLELGDSALYLCASSSVTQGAIRNEQYFGPGTRLTVT.

This chain joins TRBV6-1 and TRBJ1-1, with a weak D call TRBD1 (5 bases). The V end lost 0 bases, the J end lost 0 bases, and 5 bases lay between the germline ends. CDR3 size: 14 residues. CDR1 is MNHNS, CDR2 SASEGT, per germline. The CDR3 nucleotides read TGTGCCAGCAGTGAAGCGGGGCTGAACACTGAAGCTTTCTTT. Translated, it gives CASSEAGLNTEAFF.